The 16 T cell receptor beta chains in this list originate from one sample, sequenced in a study of shared clonotypes between healthy human individuals. CD45RO negativity and positive selection for CCR7 defined naive CD8 cells, a population that excluded terminally differentiated effector memory CD45RA+ cells. Method: immunoSEQ multiplex PCR; TCRdb's copy keeps in-frame clones and lacks some. The sample yields some 2,100,000 clones, more than 85% seen once. Sequencing was carried out using naive CD8+ T cells from PBMCs. These receptors all stem from a man between 18 and 29 years old in good health. Some clones in this sample may be carry-over from other donors' samples.

Turning to this clone: The same CDR3 is also encoded by other DNA sequences in this sample. This chain joins TRBV10-2 and TRBJ2-7; D not resolved. The CDR3 covers 13 residues. V was trimmed by 2 bases and J by 0 bases, leaving 5 bases between them. Germline V gives CDR1 WSHSY, CDR2 SAAADI. The CDR3 protein is CASSEGSSYEQYF. CDR3 coding DNA: TGCGCCAGCAGTGAGGGAAGCTCCTACGAGCAGTACTTC.

The chain is built from TRBV6-1 and TRBJ2-7, with D perhaps being TRBD1 or TRBD2 (5 bases each). CDR1 is MNHNS, CDR2 SASEGT, per germline. The length of the CDR3 is 13 residues. Between the trimmed V and J ends, which lost 5 bases and 3 bases, there was a span of 11 bases. As DNA, the CDR3 is TGTGCCAGCAGTCCAAGGGACGGCTACGAGCAGTACTTC. This sequence encodes CASSPRDGYEQYF.

The CDR3 sequence: CASSPSGTMVNRQFF. CDR3 sequence (DNA): TGTGCCAGCAGCCCCTCCGGGACAATGGTAAATAGGCAGTTCTTC. V gene TRBV13 combines with J gene TRBJ2-1; weak D call: TRBD1 (6 bases). The V gene's germline CDR1 is PRHDT and CDR2 FYEKMQ (reference sequence). Trimming took 5 bases from V and 12 from J, leaving 23 bases between them. CDR3 length equals 15 residues. Using reference TRBV13 and TRBJ2-1 for the parts outside the CDR3, the full variable domain is AAGVIQSPRHLIKEKRETATLKCYPIPRHDTVYWYQQGPGQDPQFLISFYEKMQSDKGSIPDRFSAQQFSDYHSELNMSSLELGDSALYFCASSPSGTMVNRQFFGPGTRLTVL.

The chain employs TRBV7-3 and TRBJ2-2; D is undetermined. CDR3 length equals 15 residues. V was shortened by 0 bases and J by 6 bases, with 11 bases between the two germline ends. The germline CDR1 and CDR2 sequences are SGHTA and FQGTGA. CDR3 DNA: TGTGCCAGCAGCTTAACTCTAAGACCCTCCGGGGAGCTGTTTTTT. This encodes CASSLTLRPSGELFF.

The chain is built from TRBV9 and TRBJ1-1; 9 bases match TRBD1. The germline gives CDR1 SGDLS, CDR2 YYNGEE. The CDR3 covers 13 residues. The V gene end was trimmed by 4 bases and the J gene end by 11 bases; junction bases not matched to a gene: 9. The CDR3 DNA follows: TGTGCCAGCAGCTCCACAGGGGGCGTTGAGGCTTTCTTT. Translation: CASSSTGGVEAFF.

This chain joins TRBV4-2 and TRBJ1-5; D uncertain. Trimming left V 5 bases short and J 0 bases short, with 11 bases between. This CDR3 has 15 residues. Germline V gives CDR1 LGHNA, CDR2 YNFKEQ. For the CDR3, the DNA is TGTGCCAGCAGCGACGTTAGTTATAGCAATCAGCCCCAGCATTTT. This gives the protein CASSDVSYSNQPQHF.

The chain combines TRBV29-1 with TRBJ2-5; tentative D call: TRBD2 (6 bases). Judging by the DNA end, TRBJ2-7 fits better; the J call may be wrong. Germline loops: CDR1 SQVTM, CDR2 ANQGSEA. The CDR3 is 15 residues long. The DNA for the CDR3 is TGCAGCGTTGAAGGTGGGAGGCATCAACCCTACGAGCAGTACTTC. It encodes CSVEGGRHQPYEQYF.

This clone was seen just once. The chain carries TRBV19 and TRBJ1-5, with TRBD1 as a possible D gene (5 bases). Germline CDR1 and CDR2: LNHDA and SQIVND (reference sequence). The CDR3 spans 19 residues. Trimming took 0 bases from V and 0 from J, leaving 18 bases between them. The CDR3: CASSIDRTLRRYSNQPQHF. As DNA, the CDR3 is TGTGCCAGTAGTATAGATCGGACACTTCGGCGTTATAGCAATCAGCCCCAGCATTTT.

J is TRBJ1-2 and V is TRBV25-1, with D maybe TRBD1 (6 bases). Trimming cost V 4 bases and J 3 bases, with 9 bases left between them. Germline V gene data show CDR1 as MGHDK and CDR2 as SYGVNS. CDR3 size: 13 residues. The CDR3 region has the DNA TGTGCCAGCAGTGTGGCAGGGGACTATGGCTACACCTTC. Its translation is CASSVAGDYGYTF.

The chain carries TRBV10-2 and TRBJ1-1, with 11 nucleotides matching TRBD1. J was trimmed by 2 bases and V by 2 bases; bases with no gene match: 4. The CDR3 has 16 residues. Germline V gives CDR1 WSHSY, CDR2 SAAADI. Here the CDR3 reads CASSEADRGRNTEAFF. The CDR3 coding sequence is TGCGCCAGCAGTGAGGCGGACAGGGGGCGAAACACTGAAGCTTTCTTT.

V usage is TRBV4-1 and J usage is TRBJ2-1, with 7 bases lining up with TRBD2. The CDR3 totals 15 residues. Looked up from germline, CDR1 is MGHRA and CDR2 is YSYEKL. Unmatched junction bases numbered 3, after V lost 4 bases and J lost 0 bases. For the CDR3, the DNA is TGCGCCAGCAGCCCCCGGGACTACTCCTACAATGAGCAGTTCTTC. Protein sequence: CASSPRDYSYNEQFF.

This chain connects TRBV7-2 to TRBJ1-3; weak D call: TRBD1 (5 bases). Germline V lookup: CDR1 SGHTA, CDR2 FQGNSA. The ends were cut back, 5 bases at V and 3 bases at J, with 11 bases in the middle. The CDR3 extends over 14 amino acids. The CDR3 sequence is CASSRRGIGNTIYF. Here the CDR3 DNA reads TGTGCCAGCAGCAGACGGGGGATTGGAAACACCATATATTTT.

The chain carries TRBV10-3 and TRBJ2-2; maybe TRBD1 (6 bases). Germline values: CDR1 ENHRY, CDR2 SYGVKD. The CDR3 spans 14 residues. Trimming stripped 2 bases from V and 6 bases from J, with 10 bases between. CDR3 sequence (DNA): TGTGCCATCAGTGAGCAGGGGAAATCCGGGGAGCTGTTTTTT. It codes for CAISEQGKSGELFF.

The chain employs TRBV7-9 and TRBJ2-3; a possible D gene is TRBD2 (5 bases). Germline V gives CDR1 SEHNR, CDR2 FQNEAQ (reference sequence). The CDR3 has 14 amino acids. Trimming stripped 3 bases from V and 1 base from J, with 8 bases between. CDR3 region: CASSFISGTDTQYF. The CDR3 DNA reads as TGTGCCAGCAGCTTTATTAGCGGCACAGATACGCAGTATTTT.

The genes are TRBV28 and TRBJ1-1; D may be TRBD1 (5 bases). CDR1 and CDR2 from the germline V gene are MDHEN and SYDVKM. CDR3 length: 11 residues. V dropped 7 bases and J dropped 4 bases, with 7 bases sitting between them. As DNA, the CDR3 is TGTGCCAGCATCAGGGCCACTGAAGCTTTCTTT. As protein: CASIRATEAFF. The variable domain in full, with the rest retrieved from reference TRBV28 and TRBJ1-1, is DVKVTQSSRYLVKRTGEKVFLECVQDMDHENMFWYRQDPGLGLRLIYFSYDVKMKEKGDIPEGYSVSREKKERFSLILESASTNQTSMYLCASIRATEAFFGQGTRLTVV.

The V gene is TRBV27, the J gene TRBJ2-3, with D perhaps TRBD2 (5 bases). Germline CDR1 and CDR2: MNHEY and SMNVEV (reference sequence). The CDR3 consists of 17 residues. Trimming shortened V by 7 bases and J by 2 bases, and 22 bases separated the two germline ends. CDR3 bases: TGTGCCAGCACAAAGTCCTCGGAGCGGACCCCCACAGATACGCAGTATTTT. Protein product: CASTKSSERTPTDTQYF.